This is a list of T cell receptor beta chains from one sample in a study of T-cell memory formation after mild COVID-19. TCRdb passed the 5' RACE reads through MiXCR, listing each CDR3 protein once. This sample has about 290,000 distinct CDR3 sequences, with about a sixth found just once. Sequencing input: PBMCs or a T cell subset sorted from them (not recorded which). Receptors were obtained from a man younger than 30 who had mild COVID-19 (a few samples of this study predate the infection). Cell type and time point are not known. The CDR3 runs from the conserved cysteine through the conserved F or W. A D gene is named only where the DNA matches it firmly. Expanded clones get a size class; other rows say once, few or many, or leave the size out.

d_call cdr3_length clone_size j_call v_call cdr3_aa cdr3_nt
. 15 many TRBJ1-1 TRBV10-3 CAIKGTSGRDTEAFF TGTGCCATCAAGGGAACGTCGGGAAGGGATACTGAAGCTTTCTTT
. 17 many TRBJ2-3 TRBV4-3 CASSQVGGFASTDTQYF TGCGCCAGCAGCCAAGTCGGCGGGTTCGCTAGCACAGATACGCAGTATTTT
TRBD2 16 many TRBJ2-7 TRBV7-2 CASSVTSGDFSYEQYF TGTGCCAGCAGCGTAACTAGCGGGGATTTCTCCTACGAGCAGTACTTC
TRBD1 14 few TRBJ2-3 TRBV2 CASSDRGFTDTQYF TGTGCCAGCAGTGACAGGGGGTTTACAGATACGCAGTATTTT
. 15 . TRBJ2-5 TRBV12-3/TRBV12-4 CASLGAGKGQETQYF TGTGCCAGCCTTGGTGCGGGTAAGGGACAAGAGACCCAGTACTTC
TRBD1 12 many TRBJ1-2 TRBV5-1 CASSGQGDGYTF TGCGCCAGCAGCGGACAGGGGGACGGCTACACCTTC
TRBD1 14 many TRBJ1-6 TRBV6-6 CASRRTGQISPLHF TGTGCCAGCAGGCGGACAGGACAGATCTCACCCCTCCACTTT
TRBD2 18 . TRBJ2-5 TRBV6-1 CASSEARWAGGNQETQYF TGTGCCAGCAGTGAAGCGCGTTGGGCGGGAGGAAACCAAGAGACCCAGTACTTC
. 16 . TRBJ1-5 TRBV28 CASSLGGAALNQPQHF TGTGCCAGCAGTTTGGGGGGGGCGGCCCTCAATCAGCCCCAGCATTTT
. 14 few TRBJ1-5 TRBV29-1 CSVGWTNSNQPQHF TGCAGCGTTGGGTGGACGAATAGCAATCAGCCCCAGCATTTT
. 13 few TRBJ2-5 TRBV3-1 CASHSPITETQYF TGTGCCAGCCACTCGCCGATAACCGAGACCCAGTACTTC
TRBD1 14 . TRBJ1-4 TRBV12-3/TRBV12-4 CASSLDRARVKLFF TGTGCCAGCAGTCTCGACAGGGCGAGGGTAAAACTGTTTTTT
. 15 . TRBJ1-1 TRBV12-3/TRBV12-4 CASSFSGGYYTEAFF TGTGCCAGCAGTTTTTCTGGAGGCTATTACACTGAAGCTTTCTTT
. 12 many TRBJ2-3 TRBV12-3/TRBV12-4 CASSRSTDTQYF TGTGCCAGCAGCCGGTCCACAGATACGCAGTATTTT
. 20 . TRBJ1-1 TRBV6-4 CASSVDSLRPKKDRNTEAFF TGTGCCAGCAGTGTCGATTCACTAAGGCCTAAGAAGGACAGGAACACTGAAGCTTTCTTT
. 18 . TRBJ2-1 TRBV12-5 CASGLPRHRGREYNEQFF TGTGCTAGTGGTTTGCCCCGACATAGAGGCAGGGAGTACAATGAGCAGTTCTTC